The 23 T cell receptor beta chains below come from one sample, sequenced in a study of cytomegalovirus exposure and HLA in healthy donors (dated by TCRdb to the late 2010s). Library creation used the immunoSEQ multiplex PCR assay. The multiplex PCR relied on a mix of 60 forward primers for TCR Vbeta segments and 13 reverse primers for TCR Jbeta segments. The immuneACCESS repertoire file appears here via TCRdb, limited to in-frame rearrangements. These files lack a portion of the clones; in checked studies, under half of the deficit traces to unresolved V genes, and the cause of the others is not known. The sample table shows 150,000 to 200,000 clones, and more than 75% are seen once. Approximately 0.8% of the sample goes to the ten largest clones. The specimen was PBMCs. All receptors derive from a woman under 30 in good health and CMV-seronegative.

The gene calls are TRBV7-9 and TRBJ2-2; D remains ambiguous. V was cut by 4 bases and J by 6 bases, with 9 bases left in between. The length of the CDR3 is 13 residues. Germline V gene lookup returns CDR1 SEHNR and CDR2 FQNEAQ (reference sequence). The CDR3 DNA sequence: TGTGCCAGCAGCTCCCTTAAGCCCGGGGAGCTGTTTTTT. Its translation: CASSSLKPGELFF.

This clone was seen once. The rearrangement joins TRBV30 to TRBJ2-7, with 7 positions matching TRBD1. Per the germline V gene, CDR1 is GTSNPN and CDR2 is SVGIG (reference sequence). With 3 bases clipped from V and 5 bases from J, the junction kept 7 bases outside the gene matches. This CDR3 comprises 13 residues. For the CDR3, the DNA is TGTGCCTGGAGCCCGACAGGGTCGAACGAGCAGTACTTC. Translating it yields CAWSPTGSNEQYF.

The chain links TRBV7-9 to TRBJ2-7; 10 nucleotides align to TRBD1. In germline, CDR1 is SEHNR, CDR2 FQNEAQ (reference sequence). CDR3 length: 14 amino acids. J gave up 6 bases and V 4 bases, and 6 bases lay outside the gene matches. The CDR3 protein is CASSSGDRGSEQYF. The CDR3 nucleotides read TGTGCCAGCAGCTCCGGGGACAGGGGTAGCGAGCAGTACTTC.

A few counts support this clone. The chain uses TRBV4-1 and TRBJ1-1; 7 positions agree with TRBD1. Looked up from germline, CDR1 is MGHRA and CDR2 is YSYEKL. The CDR3 sequence is 14 residues long. Trimming cost V 4 bases and J 2 bases; bases outside gene matches: 4. This chain's CDR3 is CASSPGDRNTEAFF. The CDR3 DNA reads TGCGCCAGCAGCCCTGGGGACAGAAACACTGAAGCTTTCTTT.

V gene TRBV4-1 combines with J gene TRBJ1-3; TRBD1 agrees at 7 bases. Germline assignment: CDR1 MGHRA and CDR2 YSYEKL. The CDR3 contains 16 residues. V lost 0 bases and J lost 5; bases outside the gene matches: 7. The CDR3 bases are TGCGCCAGCAGCCAAGATCCCAGGGGGAACAGAAACACCATATATTTT. This codes for CASSQDPRGNRNTIYF.

The V gene is TRBV4-2, the J gene TRBJ1-5, with D perhaps TRBD1 (5 bases). V lost 0 bases to trimming and J lost 5 bases, with 5 bases between them. This CDR3 region has 13 residues. Germline CDR1 reads LGHNA; CDR2 reads YNFKEQ. The CDR3 protein is CASSQDRDQPQHF. The CDR3 bases are TGTGCCAGCAGCCAAGACAGGGATCAGCCCCAGCATTTT.

V is TRBV5-4 and J is TRBJ2-1; 15 nucleotides line up with TRBD2. The CDR3 consists of 17 residues. Per germline, CDR1 SGHNT and CDR2 YYREEE (reference sequence). The junction had 7 bases not matched to a gene; V was cut back by 2 bases and J by 7 bases. This CDR3 reads CASSFGLAGGPGNEQFF. The CDR3 DNA sequence: TGTGCCAGCAGCTTTGGACTAGCGGGGGGGCCTGGGAATGAGCAGTTCTTC. Together with reference TRBV5-4 and TRBJ2-1, the CDR3 gives the full variable domain: ETGVTQSPTHLIKTRGQQVTLRCSSQSGHNTVSWYQQALGQGPQFIFQYYREEENGRGNFPPRFSGLQFPNYSSELNVNALELDDSALYLCASSFGLAGGPGNEQFFGPGTRLTVL.

The chain has TRBV7-9 and TRBJ2-7, with 11 bases identical to TRBD2. There are 14 residues in the CDR3. V trimming: 5 bases; J trimming: 5 bases; junction bases outside the gene matches: 5. The germline V gene encodes CDR1 SEHNR and CDR2 FQNEAQ (reference sequence). The CDR3 here is CASSTASGRNEQYF. In nucleotides, the CDR3 is TGTGCCAGCAGCACAGCTAGCGGGAGGAACGAGCAGTACTTC. Drawing the rest from reference TRBV7-9 and TRBJ2-7, the complete variable domain is DTGVSQNPRHKITKRGQNVTFRCDPISEHNRLYWYRQTLGQGPEFLTYFQNEAQLEKSRLLSDRFSAERPKGSFSTLEIQRTEQGDSAMYLCASSTASGRNEQYFGPGTRLTVT.

About this clone itself: At the DNA level, this CDR3 is encoded by other sequences in the same sample as well. The rearrangement joins TRBV15 to TRBJ2-7; a possible D gene is TRBD1 (6 bases). Germline assignment: CDR1 LNHNV and CDR2 YYDKDF (reference sequence). This CDR3 spans 13 amino acids. The V gene lost 5 bases and the J gene lost 2 bases, with 10 bases spanning the gap. The CDR3 sequence: CATSGTGTYEQYF. CDR3 nucleotide sequence: TGTGCCACCAGCGGAACAGGGACCTACGAGCAGTACTTC.

V gene TRBV28 combines with J gene TRBJ2-7; D possibly corresponds to TRBD2 (6 bases). The CDR3 consists of 13 residues. V lost 8 bases, J lost 2 bases, and 13 bases lay in between. Germline assignment: CDR1 MDHEN and CDR2 SYDVKM. CDR3 coding DNA: TGTGCCAGCGGGGACTTTTTCCCCTACGAGCAGTACTTC. This encodes CASGDFFPYEQYF.

The chain joins TRBV28 to TRBJ1-6; D not resolved. Germline loops: CDR1 MDHEN, CDR2 SYDVKM. Trimming shortened V by 2 bases and J by 4 bases, and 12 bases separated the two germline ends. The CDR3 totals 16 residues. CDR3 bases: TGTGCCAGCAGTTTAGGGGAGTTGGAGTATAATTCACCCCTCCACTTT. Translated, it gives CASSLGELEYNSPLHF.

The chain is built from TRBV14 and TRBJ2-2, with 8 nucleotides matching TRBD2. The CDR3 is 16 residues long. From germline, CDR1 is SGHDN and CDR2 FVKESK. The V gene end was trimmed by 3 bases and the J gene end by 3 bases; junction bases not matched to a gene: 6. The DNA for the CDR3 is TGTGCCAGCAGCCAGATGGCTAGCGGGTACACCGGGGAGCTGTTTTTT. It translates to CASSQMASGYTGELFF. Based on the CDR3 plus reference TRBV14 and TRBJ2-2, the full variable domain is EAGVTQFPSHSVIEKGQTVTLRCDPISGHDNLYWYRRVMGKEIKFLLHFVKESKQDESGMPNNRFLAERTGGTYSTLKVQPAELEDSGVYFCASSQMASGYTGELFFGEGSRLTVL.

The gene calls are TRBV29-1 and TRBJ2-2; TRBD1 agrees at 9 bases. Germline CDR1 and CDR2: SQVTM and ANQGSEA. The ends lost 4 bases at V and 4 bases at J; junction bases unmatched: 4. CDR3 length: 14 amino acids. CDR3 coding DNA: TGCAGCGTTGGTGGGACAGGGCGCACCGGGGAGCTGTTTTTT. Protein product: CSVGGTGRTGELFF.

The CDR3 is CASSGWTSGGASRYNEQFF. CDR3 nucleotides: TGTGCCAGCAGCGGATGGACTAGCGGGGGGGCATCGCGATACAATGAGCAGTTCTTC. The genes are TRBV5-4 and TRBJ2-1; 15 bases agree with TRBD2. Looked up from germline, CDR1 is SGHNT and CDR2 is YYREEE (reference sequence). J was trimmed by 4 bases and V by 4 bases; bases with no gene match: 12. The CDR3 runs to 19 residues.

The rearrangement links TRBV27 to TRBJ1-1; 7 bases are a match to TRBD1. Germline V gene sequence: CDR1 MNHEY, CDR2 SMNVEV (reference sequence). J gave up 0 bases and V 4 bases, and 11 bases lay outside the gene matches. This CDR3 has 17 residues. DNA of the CDR3: TGTGCCAGCAGTTCCCAAGCTGTCCAGGGGGTGAACACTGAAGCTTTCTTT. It translates to CASSSQAVQGVNTEAFF.

V gene TRBV19 combines with J gene TRBJ2-3; possible D gene TRBD1, 6 bases. CDR1 LNHDA and CDR2 SQIVND come from the germline V gene (reference sequence). V was clipped by 4 bases and J by 1 base, with 6 bases between them. This CDR3 is built from 13 residues. CDR3 loop: CASSNRGTDTQYF. The CDR3 nucleotides are TGTGCCAGTAGTAACAGGGGCACAGATACGCAGTATTTT.

The chain is built from TRBV27 and TRBJ2-5, with D possibly TRBD1 on 5 matching bases. Per the germline V gene, CDR1 is MNHEY and CDR2 is SMNVEV (reference sequence). Trimming cost V 4 bases and J 6 bases, with 12 bases left between them. The CDR3 is made up of 13 amino acids. Here the CDR3 reads CASSSIRVKTQYF. CDR3 bases: TGTGCCAGCAGTTCAATCAGGGTGAAGACCCAGTACTTC.

V and J are TRBV11-2 and TRBJ2-5, with 13 positions matching TRBD2. Germline values: CDR1 SGHAT, CDR2 FQNNGV. After removal of 1 base from V and 4 bases from J, the junction contained 6 bases not matched to a gene. The CDR3 has 17 residues. CDR3 residues: CASSLGTSGGARETQYF. The CDR3, as DNA: TGTGCCAGCAGCTTAGGAACTAGCGGGGGGGCCAGAGAGACCCAGTACTTC.

J is TRBJ1-1 and V is TRBV27; 8 nucleotides line up with TRBD1. Trimming took 5 bases from V and 5 from J; bases not matched to a gene: 10. Per germline, CDR1 MNHEY and CDR2 SMNVEV (reference sequence). The CDR3 covers 15 residues. CDR3 in DNA: TGTGCCAGCAGTAGAAGGACAGGGTGGGGGACTGAAGCTTTCTTT. It yields the protein CASSRRTGWGTEAFF.

This clone was recorded once. The V and J genes are TRBV28 and TRBJ2-7, with 12 bases fitting TRBD2. Germline CDR1 is MDHEN and CDR2 is SYDVKM. Trimming removed 3 bases from V and 1 base from J; junction bases left unmatched: 7. The CDR3 length is 17 residues. The CDR3 region is CASSFVLAGGKSYEQYF. The DNA of the CDR3 is TGTGCCAGCAGTTTTGTACTAGCGGGAGGCAAATCCTACGAGCAGTACTTC.

The J gene is TRBJ2-1, the V gene TRBV2, with TRBD1 identical over 9 bases. This CDR3 spans 13 amino acids. V dropped 7 bases and J dropped 5; count of bases not matched to a gene: 3. Per the germline V gene, CDR1 is SNHLY and CDR2 is FYNNEI. CDR3 protein: CASIRDRDNEQFF. The CDR3 DNA sequence: TGTGCCAGCATCCGGGACAGGGACAATGAGCAGTTCTTC.

The chain uses TRBV29-1 and TRBJ2-7; weak D call: TRBD2 (6 bases). Germline V gives CDR1 SQVTM, CDR2 ANQGSEA. The CDR3 consists of 12 residues. V lost 3 bases and J lost 5, with 11 bases in between. CDR3 residues: CSVEGGAHEQYF. The DNA of the CDR3 is TGCAGCGTTGAGGGGGGTGCCCACGAGCAGTACTTC.

V usage is TRBV25-1 and J usage is TRBJ1-4; TRBD1 is a possible D gene (6 bases). There are 13 residues in the CDR3. V shed 7 bases and J shed 3 bases, with 9 bases lying between them. Per the germline V gene, CDR1 is MGHDK and CDR2 is SYGVNS. CDR3 amino acids: CASTGDANEKLFF. The CDR3 coding sequence is TGTGCCAGCACAGGGGACGCTAATGAAAAACTGTTTTTT.